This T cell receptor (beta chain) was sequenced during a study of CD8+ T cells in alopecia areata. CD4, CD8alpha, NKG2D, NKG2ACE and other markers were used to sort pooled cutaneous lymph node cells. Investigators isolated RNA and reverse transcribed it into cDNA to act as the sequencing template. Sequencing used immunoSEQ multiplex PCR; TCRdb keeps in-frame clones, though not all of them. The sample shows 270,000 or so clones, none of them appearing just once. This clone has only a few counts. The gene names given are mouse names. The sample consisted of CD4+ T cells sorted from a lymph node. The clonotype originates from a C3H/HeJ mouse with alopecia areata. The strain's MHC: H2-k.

The covered CDR3 bases are TGCACCTGCAGTGCAGAGACAGGGGGCACCACCGGG. Amino acid sequence: CTCSAETGGTTG. The full CDR3 protein is CTCSAETGGTTGQLYF. The J gene is TRBJ2-2, the V gene TRBV1; 10 nucleotides line up with TRBD1. The read is 4 residues too short to cover the CDR3 end, so that end is filled in from the germline J gene. The V gene's germline CDR1 is NSQYPW and CDR2 LRSPGD (reference sequence). V lost 0 bases to trimming and J lost 4 bases; unmatched junction nucleotides: 2. This CDR3 has 16 amino acids.